The rows below give T cell receptor beta chains drawn from one sample of a study of regulatory T cells in long-lasting Graves disease. TCRdb fed the multiplex PCR reads into MiXCR, producing one record per CDR3 protein. The sample shows 350,000 to 500,000 distinct CDR3 sequences, roughly 15% of them seen only once. This sample was also put to use in a study of T cells in Graves' hyperthyroidism and ophthalmopathy.

Sequenced here: peripheral blood mononuclear cells (PBMCs), sampled at new diagnosis, from a patient treated with antithyroid drugs. These receptors originate from a woman aged 50 to 60 with Graves disease. Each CDR3 is given with its conserved first and last residue. Each record gives: D gene, clone size, V gene, J gene, CDR3 DNA, CDR3 protein. D genes are given only for firm matches. Clone size is shown for a subset of rows, as once, few, many or a class of expanded clone.

D: -
size: -
V: TRBV30
J: TRBJ2-5
DNA: TGTGCCTGGAGTCAGCAAGAGACCCAGTACTTC
CDR3: CAWSQQETQYF

D: TRBD1
size: many
V: TRBV11-2
J: TRBJ2-7
DNA: TGTGCCAGCAGTTTAGGACAGGGGGCGTCTGAGCAGTACTTC
CDR3: CASSLGQGASEQYF

D: TRBD1
size: many
V: TRBV28
J: TRBJ2-7
DNA: TGTGCCAGCAGTTTCCGACAGGGGAGAAGGTTCTACGAGCAGTACTTC
CDR3: CASSFRQGRRFYEQYF

D: -
size: -
V: TRBV19
J: TRBJ2-7
DNA: TGTGCCAGTACTCCCCGAGGGGGGAACGAGCAGTACTTC
CDR3: CASTPRGGNEQYF

D: TRBD2
size: many
V: TRBV3-1
J: TRBJ2-7
DNA: TGTGCCAGCAGCCAGATGGCGGGAGGGTCCTACGAGCAGTACTTC
CDR3: CASSQMAGGSYEQYF

D: -
size: many
V: TRBV7-9
J: TRBJ2-2
DNA: TGTGCCAGCAGCGCACGATACAGGAGACCCCTAAGAACCGGGGAGCTGTTTTTT
CDR3: CASSARYRRPLRTGELFF

D: -
size: many
V: TRBV5-5
J: TRBJ2-7
DNA: TGTGCCAGCAGCTTGGGACAGTACTACGAGCAGTACTTC
CDR3: CASSLGQYYEQYF

D: TRBD2
size: -
V: TRBV19
J: TRBJ2-1
DNA: TGTGCCAGTAGTCGCGGAGGGACTAGCGGGGTAAGAACCTACAATGAGCAGTTCTTC
CDR3: CASSRGGTSGVRTYNEQFF

D: TRBD2
size: -
V: TRBV18
J: TRBJ2-2
DNA: TGTGCCAGCTCAAAACGGACTAGCGGGCGCCCAGACACCGGGGAGCTGTTTTTT
CDR3: CASSKRTSGRPDTGELFF

D: TRBD2
size: -
V: TRBV7-2
J: TRBJ2-7
DNA: TGTGCCAGCAGATTGGGACTAGCGGGAGGTTACGAGCAGTACTTC
CDR3: CASRLGLAGGYEQYF

D: TRBD1
size: few
V: TRBV29-1
J: TRBJ2-3
DNA: TGCAGCGTTGAATACGGGACAGGTAGCACAGATACGCAGTATTTT
CDR3: CSVEYGTGSTDTQYF

D: TRBD1
size: few
V: TRBV12-3/TRBV12-4
J: TRBJ2-6
DNA: TGTGCCAGCAGACTGGTGAGACAGGGATCTGGGGCCAACGTCCTGACTTTC
CDR3: CASRLVRQGSGANVLTF

D: -
size: -
V: TRBV28
J: TRBJ2-7
DNA: TGTGCCAGCAGTTTAATTGGGGACTCCGAGCAGTACTTC
CDR3: CASSLIGDSEQYF

D: TRBD2
size: many
V: TRBV29-1
J: TRBJ2-3
DNA: TGCAGCGCTCTGACTAGCGGGATTACAGATACGCAGTATTTT
CDR3: CSALTSGITDTQYF

D: -
size: few
V: TRBV27
J: TRBJ1-5
DNA: TGTGCCAGCAGTTCCGCACATCGCAATCAGCCCCAGCATTTT
CDR3: CASSSAHRNQPQHF

D: -
size: -
V: TRBV20-1
J: TRBJ1-5
DNA: TGCAGTGCAAAATTCAACGGGGACACCTATAGCAATCAGCCCCAGCATTTT
CDR3: CSAKFNGDTYSNQPQHF

D: -
size: many
V: TRBV12-3/TRBV12-4
J: TRBJ1-2
DNA: TGTGCCAGCAGCTCCGGCCAGGGCAGATACTATGGCTACACCTTC
CDR3: CASSSGQGRYYGYTF

D: TRBD1
size: -
V: TRBV9
J: TRBJ2-6
DNA: TGTGCCAGCAGTGTAGGGACAGGGTTCGCTGGGGCCAACGTCCTGACTTTC
CDR3: CASSVGTGFAGANVLTF

D: TRBD1
size: many
V: TRBV11-1
J: TRBJ2-6
DNA: TGTGCCAGCATACCGGACAGGGGGCAAGGGGCCAACGTCCTGACTTTC
CDR3: CASIPDRGQGANVLTF

D: TRBD2
size: many
V: TRBV7-6
J: TRBJ2-5
DNA: TGTGCCAGCAGCTCCGGGACTAGCGGGGCAGAGACCCAGTACTTC
CDR3: CASSSGTSGAETQYF

D: TRBD2
size: -
V: TRBV20-1
J: TRBJ2-3
DNA: TGCAGTGCTCCAAGCGGGAGTGGTTTCCCAGATACGCAGTATTTT
CDR3: CSAPSGSGFPDTQYF

D: -
size: many
V: TRBV28
J: TRBJ1-4
DNA: TGTGCCAGCAGTTTTACAACTAATGAAAAACTGTTTTTT
CDR3: CASSFTTNEKLFF

D: TRBD2
size: many
V: TRBV28
J: TRBJ2-1
DNA: TGTGCCATGTCCTCCGGGACTAGCGGATACAATGAGCAGTTCTTC
CDR3: CAMSSGTSGYNEQFF

D: TRBD1
size: many
V: TRBV9
J: TRBJ1-4
DNA: TGTGCCAGCAGCGTAAGGGGGACAGGCGATAATGAAAAACTGTTTTTT
CDR3: CASSVRGTGDNEKLFF

D: -
size: few
V: TRBV6-2/TRBV6-3
J: TRBJ2-1
DNA: TGTGCCAGCAGTGAACGGGCGGGCCACAATGAGCAGTTCTTC
CDR3: CASSERAGHNEQFF

D: -
size: many
V: TRBV18
J: TRBJ2-1
DNA: TGTGCCAGCTCACCGGGGGTGAACCACAATGAGCAGTTCTTC
CDR3: CASSPGVNHNEQFF